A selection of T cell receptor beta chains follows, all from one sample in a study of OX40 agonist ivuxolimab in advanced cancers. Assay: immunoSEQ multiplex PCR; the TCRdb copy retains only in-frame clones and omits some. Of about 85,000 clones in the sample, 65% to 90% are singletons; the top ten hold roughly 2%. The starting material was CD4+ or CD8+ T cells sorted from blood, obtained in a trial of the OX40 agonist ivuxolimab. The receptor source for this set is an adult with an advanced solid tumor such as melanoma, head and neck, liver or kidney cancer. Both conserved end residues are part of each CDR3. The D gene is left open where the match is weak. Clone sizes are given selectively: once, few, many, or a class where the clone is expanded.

cdr3_nt: TGTGCCAGCAAGGGAGAGAACTATGGCTACACCTTC; cdr3_aa: CASKGENYGYTF; j_call: TRBJ1-2; v_call: TRBV27; d_call: -; clone_size: -
cdr3_nt: TGTGCCAGCAGCCAGGACAGGGATCAGCCCCAGCATTTT; cdr3_aa: CASSQDRDQPQHF; j_call: TRBJ1-5; v_call: TRBV7-2; d_call: TRBD1; clone_size: -
cdr3_nt: TGCGCCAGCAGCCAAGAATTCGGGGAGGGCTACACCTTC; cdr3_aa: CASSQEFGEGYTF; j_call: TRBJ1-2; v_call: TRBV4-1; d_call: -; clone_size: -
cdr3_nt: TGTGCCAGCAGCTACCGACCGACTAGCTCCTACGAGCAGTACTTC; cdr3_aa: CASSYRPTSSYEQYF; j_call: TRBJ2-7; v_call: TRBV5-6; d_call: -; clone_size: -
cdr3_nt: TGTGCCAGCAGTCCGGGACAGTCCTACGAGCAGTACTTC; cdr3_aa: CASSPGQSYEQYF; j_call: TRBJ2-7; v_call: TRBV28; d_call: TRBD1; clone_size: -
cdr3_nt: TGTGCCAGCAGCCAAGATCCCGGAGGAAGCAGAGCAGATACGCAGTATTTT; cdr3_aa: CASSQDPGGSRADTQYF; j_call: TRBJ2-3; v_call: TRBV4-2; d_call: -; clone_size: -
cdr3_nt: TGTGCCAGCAGTTTACAGGGTTTGGGTGAGCAGTTCTTC; cdr3_aa: CASSLQGLGEQFF; j_call: TRBJ2-1; v_call: TRBV28; d_call: -; clone_size: -
cdr3_nt: TGTGCCAGCAGCGTCGATCTAGGTCGCCCCGGGGAGCTGTTTTTT; cdr3_aa: CASSVDLGRPGELFF; j_call: TRBJ2-2; v_call: TRBV7-3; d_call: -; clone_size: -
cdr3_nt: TGTGCCAGCAGGGAATACCGGGACTCCAGGACAGGGGAGCTGTTTTTT; cdr3_aa: CASREYRDSRTGELFF; j_call: TRBJ2-2; v_call: TRBV2; d_call: -; clone_size: once
cdr3_nt: TGTGCCAGCAGCCAAGGGACTGGGGGAACCTACGAGCAGTACTTC; cdr3_aa: CASSQGTGGTYEQYF; j_call: TRBJ2-7; v_call: TRBV7-2; d_call: -; clone_size: -
cdr3_nt: TGTGCCAGCACCGACCCGTTGAGACAGGAGAACACTGAAGCTTTCTTT; cdr3_aa: CASTDPLRQENTEAFF; j_call: TRBJ1-1; v_call: TRBV2; d_call: -; clone_size: -
cdr3_nt: TGTGCCAGCAGTTCACCCAAGCGGACCACCCCTAACTATGGCTACACCTTC; cdr3_aa: CASSSPKRTTPNYGYTF; j_call: TRBJ1-2; v_call: TRBV28; d_call: -; clone_size: -
cdr3_nt: TGTGCCAGCAGAAGGACAGTTTATGGGGTTAGCACTGAAGCTTTCTTT; cdr3_aa: CASRRTVYGVSTEAFF; j_call: TRBJ1-1; v_call: TRBV7-2; d_call: -; clone_size: once
cdr3_nt: TGTGCCAGCAGTTACGGAGACACCAGCACTGAAGCTTTCTTT; cdr3_aa: CASSYGDTSTEAFF; j_call: TRBJ1-1; v_call: TRBV6-6; d_call: -; clone_size: -
cdr3_nt: TGTGCCAGCAGCTTAGACAGGTGGAACACTGAAGCTTTCTTT; cdr3_aa: CASSLDRWNTEAFF; j_call: TRBJ1-1; v_call: TRBV7-2; d_call: -; clone_size: -
cdr3_nt: TGTGCCATCAGTGACCCGGACATCCCGAAAGGAGCCTATAATTCACCCCTCCACTTT; cdr3_aa: CAISDPDIPKGAYNSPLHF; j_call: TRBJ1-6; v_call: TRBV10-3; d_call: -; clone_size: few
cdr3_nt: TGTGCCAGTAGTAGTGACAGGCTACCTATGAACACTGAAGCTTTCTTT; cdr3_aa: CASSSDRLPMNTEAFF; j_call: TRBJ1-1; v_call: TRBV19; d_call: -; clone_size: few
cdr3_nt: TGTGCCAGCAGTAGGGTTGACAGGGGGGTAGGTGGCTACACCTTC; cdr3_aa: CASSRVDRGVGGYTF; j_call: TRBJ1-2; v_call: TRBV28; d_call: TRBD1; clone_size: -
cdr3_nt: TGTGCCAGCTCACCCCCAGACTTGAGGAACATTCAGTACTTC; cdr3_aa: CASSPPDLRNIQYF; j_call: TRBJ2-4; v_call: TRBV18; d_call: -; clone_size: once
cdr3_nt: TGTGCCAGCAGTTTATCGGGGACCTCGTACCAAGAGACCCAGTACTTC; cdr3_aa: CASSLSGTSYQETQYF; j_call: TRBJ2-5; v_call: TRBV28; d_call: -; clone_size: -
cdr3_nt: TGTGCCAGCAGGGCGGCGGGGGGGCAGAACACCGGGGAGCTGTTTTTT; cdr3_aa: CASRAAGGQNTGELFF; j_call: TRBJ2-2; v_call: TRBV2; d_call: TRBD2; clone_size: -
cdr3_nt: TGTGCCAGCAGCCAAGGGTTCTTTAAGGGTAGGACTAGTGACTACGAGCAGTACTTC; cdr3_aa: CASSQGFFKGRTSDYEQYF; j_call: TRBJ2-7; v_call: TRBV14; d_call: TRBD2; clone_size: -
cdr3_nt: TGTGCCACTCGAGGGATGGGCCTTAATGAAAAACTGTTTTTT; cdr3_aa: CATRGMGLNEKLFF; j_call: TRBJ1-4; v_call: TRBV6-5; d_call: -; clone_size: -
cdr3_nt: TGTGCCAGCAGCTTTAACAGACTAGTTGGAGATACGCAGTATTTT; cdr3_aa: CASSFNRLVGDTQYF; j_call: TRBJ2-3; v_call: TRBV5-4; d_call: -; clone_size: -
cdr3_nt: TGTGCCAGCAGCTTAGTCGCTAGCGGGTTTTACAATGAGCAGTTCTTC; cdr3_aa: CASSLVASGFYNEQFF; j_call: TRBJ2-1; v_call: TRBV7-2; d_call: TRBD2; clone_size: -
cdr3_nt: TGCGCCAGCAGCTTACAGGGGTTCGCTGTCTCCTATAATTCACCCCTCCACTTT; cdr3_aa: CASSLQGFAVSYNSPLHF; j_call: TRBJ1-6; v_call: TRBV5-1; d_call: TRBD1; clone_size: few
cdr3_nt: TGCGCCAGCAGCCCTCCTATCGGTAGCACAGATACGCAGTATTTT; cdr3_aa: CASSPPIGSTDTQYF; j_call: TRBJ2-3; v_call: TRBV5-1; d_call: -; clone_size: -
cdr3_nt: TGTGCCAGTAGTGCGGGGTGGATGGGAGAGCAGTACTTC; cdr3_aa: CASSAGWMGEQYF; j_call: TRBJ2-7; v_call: TRBV19; d_call: -; clone_size: -
cdr3_nt: TGTGCCAGCACCCAACGGGGGGTTTCTAGAAAACTGTTTTTT; cdr3_aa: CASTQRGVSRKLFF; j_call: TRBJ1-4; v_call: TRBV5-6; d_call: -; clone_size: -
cdr3_nt: TGTGCCAGTAGTATACAGGGAAACGGGGAAAAACTGTTTTTT; cdr3_aa: CASSIQGNGEKLFF; j_call: TRBJ1-4; v_call: TRBV19; d_call: -; clone_size: -
cdr3_nt: TGTGCCAGCTCACCAGGGGGACAGGATAACAAGCAGTACTTC; cdr3_aa: CASSPGGQDNKQYF; j_call: TRBJ2-7; v_call: TRBV18; d_call: TRBD1; clone_size: once
cdr3_nt: TGCGCCAGCAGTGAACCGGGTACCTACGAGCAGTACTTC; cdr3_aa: CASSEPGTYEQYF; j_call: TRBJ2-7; v_call: TRBV10-1; d_call: -; clone_size: -
cdr3_nt: TGTGCCAGCAGCCCCAGGGGAGCAGGGACTTACGAGCAGTACTTC; cdr3_aa: CASSPRGAGTYEQYF; j_call: TRBJ2-7; v_call: TRBV9; d_call: -; clone_size: -
cdr3_nt: TGCGCCAGCAGCTTTGCGGGGGCCGAGTACGAGCAGTACTTC; cdr3_aa: CASSFAGAEYEQYF; j_call: TRBJ2-7; v_call: TRBV5-1; d_call: -; clone_size: few
cdr3_nt: TGTGCCAGCTCACTCGCGCCCGGCGGGGGGCGCGACGAGCAGTACTTC; cdr3_aa: CASSLAPGGGRDEQYF; j_call: TRBJ2-7; v_call: TRBV18; d_call: TRBD2; clone_size: few
cdr3_nt: TGTGCCAGCAGCTTCTGGACTAGCGGTCCCTACAATGAGCAGTTCTTC; cdr3_aa: CASSFWTSGPYNEQFF; j_call: TRBJ2-1; v_call: TRBV5-6; d_call: TRBD2; clone_size: -
cdr3_nt: TGTGCCAGCAGTTACAATAAACACACTGAAGCTTTCTTT; cdr3_aa: CASSYNKHTEAFF; j_call: TRBJ1-1; v_call: TRBV6-5; d_call: -; clone_size: -
cdr3_nt: TGTGCCAGCAGCTCACAGAGCTCTGGAAACACCATATATTTT; cdr3_aa: CASSSQSSGNTIYF; j_call: TRBJ1-3; v_call: TRBV5-4; d_call: -; clone_size: -
cdr3_nt: TGTGCCAGCAGGGAGACAGGGGGCAGCTATGGCTACACCTTC; cdr3_aa: CASRETGGSYGYTF; j_call: TRBJ1-2; v_call: TRBV6-6; d_call: TRBD1; clone_size: -
cdr3_nt: TGTGCCAGCAGATCAGTCAATCAGCCCCAGCATTTT; cdr3_aa: CASRSVNQPQHF; j_call: TRBJ1-5; v_call: TRBV2; d_call: -; clone_size: -
cdr3_nt: TGTGCCAGCAGTTTCGTTTCCTTCGGGGTGAGGGGGGATGAAAAACTGTTTTTT; cdr3_aa: CASSFVSFGVRGDEKLFF; j_call: TRBJ1-4; v_call: TRBV28; d_call: -; clone_size: once
cdr3_nt: TGTGCCAGCGTTGGGGGACAGGTAAACACAGATACGCAGTATTTT; cdr3_aa: CASVGGQVNTDTQYF; j_call: TRBJ2-3; v_call: TRBV6-1; d_call: TRBD1; clone_size: -
cdr3_nt: TGTGCCAGCAGGTATCGCACTGAAGCTTTCTTT; cdr3_aa: CASRYRTEAFF; j_call: TRBJ1-1; v_call: TRBV21-1; d_call: -; clone_size: few
cdr3_nt: TGTGCCAGCAGTAAACAAGATCGCGGCTACACCTTC; cdr3_aa: CASSKQDRGYTF; j_call: TRBJ1-2; v_call: TRBV28; d_call: -; clone_size: -
cdr3_nt: TGTGCCAGCAGCTCTCGACAGGGGGCGAGTGAAAAACTGTTTTTT; cdr3_aa: CASSSRQGASEKLFF; j_call: TRBJ1-4; v_call: TRBV9; d_call: TRBD1; clone_size: -
cdr3_nt: TGTGCCAGCAGCTTACAGGGGTGGAGCACTGAAGCTTTCTTT; cdr3_aa: CASSLQGWSTEAFF; j_call: TRBJ1-1; v_call: TRBV7-2; d_call: -; clone_size: -
cdr3_nt: TGCGCCAGCAGCCAAGAGACTAGCGGGACCTCGGGGACCGGGGAGCTGTTTTTT; cdr3_aa: CASSQETSGTSGTGELFF; j_call: TRBJ2-2; v_call: TRBV4-3; d_call: TRBD2; clone_size: -
cdr3_nt: TGTGCCAGCAGCTTAGATAGCGGGGGCGCCGATCAGCCCCAGCATTTT; cdr3_aa: CASSLDSGGADQPQHF; j_call: TRBJ1-5; v_call: TRBV7-6; d_call: -; clone_size: -
cdr3_nt: TGTGCCAGCAGTCCTCGCGACACCGGGGAGCTGTTTTTT; cdr3_aa: CASSPRDTGELFF; j_call: TRBJ2-2; v_call: TRBV28; d_call: -; clone_size: -
cdr3_nt: TGTGCCAGTAATTTTTACAATCAGCCCCAGCATTTT; cdr3_aa: CASNFYNQPQHF; j_call: TRBJ1-5; v_call: TRBV19; d_call: -; clone_size: -
cdr3_nt: TGTGCCAGCAGTCTCAATGACAGGGGAGAGACCCAGTACTTC; cdr3_aa: CASSLNDRGETQYF; j_call: TRBJ2-5; v_call: TRBV27; d_call: TRBD1; clone_size: -
cdr3_nt: TGTGCCAGCAGTTTTGGGGCAATAAAGAGCCATGGCTACACCTTC; cdr3_aa: CASSFGAIKSHGYTF; j_call: TRBJ1-2; v_call: TRBV28; d_call: -; clone_size: -
cdr3_nt: TGTGCCAGCAGCCGGGGACATTCAACTAATGAAAAACTGTTTTTT; cdr3_aa: CASSRGHSTNEKLFF; j_call: TRBJ1-4; v_call: TRBV7-9; d_call: -; clone_size: -
cdr3_nt: TGTGCCAGCTCAATAGATGATAACACTGAAGCTTTCTTT; cdr3_aa: CASSIDDNTEAFF; j_call: TRBJ1-1; v_call: TRBV18; d_call: -; clone_size: once
cdr3_nt: TGCGCCAGCATCGAGGGCCGCAGCTCCCCAGGGGGCTACACCTTC; cdr3_aa: CASIEGRSSPGGYTF; j_call: TRBJ1-2; v_call: TRBV5-1; d_call: -; clone_size: -
cdr3_nt: TGTGCCAGCAGATCCGACAGGGTGTGGACAGATACGCAGTATTTT; cdr3_aa: CASRSDRVWTDTQYF; j_call: TRBJ2-3; v_call: TRBV6-5; d_call: TRBD1; clone_size: -
cdr3_nt: TGTGCCAGCAGCGCGGACAGATTTCCGGAAACGCAGTATTTT; cdr3_aa: CASSADRFPETQYF; j_call: TRBJ2-3; v_call: TRBV11-2; d_call: -; clone_size: -
cdr3_nt: TGTGCCAGCAGTTTATCGTGGGGGGCCGGTCAGCCCCAGCATTTT; cdr3_aa: CASSLSWGAGQPQHF; j_call: TRBJ1-5; v_call: TRBV28; d_call: -; clone_size: -
cdr3_nt: TGTGCCAGCAGCGCTAGCCCCCAGAGTAAAGAGACCCAGTACTTC; cdr3_aa: CASSASPQSKETQYF; j_call: TRBJ2-5; v_call: TRBV11-2; d_call: -; clone_size: -